These 9 T cell receptor beta chains were sequenced from one sample in a study of blood T cell repertoires in COVID-19 (TCRdb year 2020). The library was obtained by the immunoSEQ multiplex PCR assay. TCRdb's version of the immuneACCESS table is confined to in-frame rearrangements and falls short of the full clone set. An unresolved V gene accounts for under half of the shortfall where checked; the remainder is of unknown origin. This sample is represented by some 74,000 clones; around nine tenths of them were singletons. 6.6% of the sample comes from the top ten. The sample comprised peripheral blood. All receptors come from a man aged 45-60 years with active COVID-19.

This chain uses TRBV11-2 with TRBJ2-6; D is uncertain. Germline CDR1 reads SGHAT; CDR2 reads FQNNGV. The CDR3 contains 15 residues. Trimming stripped 5 bases from V and 0 bases from J, with 8 bases between. Written as DNA, the CDR3 is TGTGCCAGCAGCCCCAGTGACTCTGGGGCCAACGTCCTGACTTTC. This translates into CASSPSDSGANVLTF.

CDR3 sequence reads: CATSDLQGRGPANEKLFF. The CDR3 DNA is TGTGCCACCAGTGATTTGCAGGGCAGGGGGCCAGCTAATGAAAAACTGTTTTTT. The chain couples TRBV24-1 to TRBJ1-4; 8 bases agree with TRBD1. The CDR3 is 18 residues long. V lost 0 bases and J lost 3; bases outside the gene matches: 8. The germline V gene has CDR1 KGHDR and CDR2 SFDVKD.

This chain joins TRBV11-2 and TRBJ2-7; TRBD2 might be the D (6 bases). This CDR3 region has 13 residues. V lost 3 bases and J 2 bases, leaving 8 bases between the germline ends. Germline lookup yields CDR1 SGHAT and CDR2 FQNNGV. CDR3 DNA: TGTGCCAGCAGCTTGACGGGAGCCTACGAGCAGTACTTC. This translates into CASSLTGAYEQYF.

The chain uses TRBV9 and TRBJ1-2; D is uncertain. The CDR3 contains 12 residues. Germline loops: CDR1 SGDLS, CDR2 YYNGEE. V lost 4 bases to trimming and J lost 6 bases, with 10 bases between them. CDR3: CASSSYVDGYTF. CDR3 bases: TGTGCCAGCAGCTCCTACGTAGATGGCTACACCTTC.

In its sample, this clone was seen once. V usage is TRBV7-2 and J usage is TRBJ1-2; D perhaps matches TRBD1 (6 bases). This CDR3 has 13 amino acids. V lost 7 bases and J 4 bases, leaving 13 bases between the germline ends. In germline, CDR1 is SGHTA, CDR2 FQGNSA. The CDR3 region is CASTNRVSYGYTF. For the CDR3, the DNA is TGTGCCAGCACAAACAGGGTCTCCTATGGCTACACCTTC.

This clone was counted a single time. The chain has TRBV5-8 and TRBJ2-2; D gene uncertain. Germline loops: CDR1 SGHTS, CDR2 YDEGEE. The CDR3 extends over 14 amino acids. The V and J ends lost 2 bases and 2 bases respectively, with 7 bases between them. CDR3 amino acids: CASSFRQNTGELFF. The DNA of the CDR3 is TGTGCCAGCAGCTTTAGACAAAACACCGGGGAGCTGTTTTTT.

The chain joins TRBV18 to TRBJ2-7, with D perhaps matching TRBD1 (6 bases). The CDR3 is 15 residues long. Germline CDR1 KGHSH, CDR2 LQKENI. Trimming left V 3 bases short and J 3 bases short, with 15 bases between. CDR3 loop: CASSPERTVLYEQYF. DNA for the CDR3: TGTGCCAGCTCACCGGAAAGGACAGTCCTCTACGAGCAGTACTTC.

The chain has TRBV1 and TRBJ1-2; the listed D gene, TRBD1, was not tested against the DNA. TRBV1 is a pseudogene. This CDR3 has 15 amino acids. CDR3 DNA: TGCACCAGCAGCCAAGCCGGACAGGTGGAAAGGGGCTACACCTTC. Translated, it gives CTSSQAGQVERGYTF.

The gene calls are TRBV29-1 and TRBJ1-2; D might be TRBD1 (6 bases). Germline-derived CDR1 and CDR2 are SQVTM and ANQGSEA. Trimming removed 7 bases from V and 8 bases from J, with 14 bases in between. The CDR3 consists of 11 residues. Here the CDR3 reads CSEGDTKGYTF. Here the CDR3 DNA reads TGCAGCGAAGGGGACACAAAAGGCTACACCTTC.